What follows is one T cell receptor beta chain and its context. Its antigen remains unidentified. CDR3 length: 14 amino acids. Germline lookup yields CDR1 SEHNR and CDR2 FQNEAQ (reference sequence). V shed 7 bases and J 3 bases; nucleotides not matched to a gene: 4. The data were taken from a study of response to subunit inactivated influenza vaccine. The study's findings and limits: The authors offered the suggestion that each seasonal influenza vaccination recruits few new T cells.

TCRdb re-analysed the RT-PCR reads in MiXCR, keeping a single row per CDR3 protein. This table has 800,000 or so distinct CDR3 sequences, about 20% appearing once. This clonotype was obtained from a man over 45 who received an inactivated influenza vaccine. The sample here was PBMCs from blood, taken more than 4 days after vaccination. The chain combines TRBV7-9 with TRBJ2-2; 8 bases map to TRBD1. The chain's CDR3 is CASTVTGDTGELFF. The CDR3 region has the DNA TGTGCCAGCACTGTGACAGGGGACACCGGGGAGCTGTTTTTT.